A single T cell receptor beta chain is shown here with its context. Its antigen is unidentified. Profiling relied on immunoSEQ multiplex PCR, and the TCRdb table lists in-frame clones only, not all of them. The table shows about 26,000 clones, with 75% to 90% occurring only once. This record comes from a study of stem cell transplantation in POMP-related autoinflammatory disease. Study-wide context: The study hypothesized thymoproteasome defects skew the TRB repertoire via impaired CD8+ selection. CD8+ T cells were low and CD4+ cells naive-skewed before transplant.

This CDR3 comprises 12 residues. Study outcomes and limitations: In PRAID patients, the number of distinct TRB V-J gene pairings was restricted.

The sequence was collected from a human donor with POMP-related autoinflammation and immune dysregulation (PRAID). The chain combines TRBV7-5 with TRBJ2-4; the D call in the table, TRBD2, was not verified against the DNA. TRBV7-5 is deemed a pseudogene. Sequenced here: CD4+ T cells from PBMCs, sampled before stem cell transplantation. The CDR3 nucleotides are TGTGCCAGAAGCTCTTTTCTACCGATTCAGTACTTC. Protein sequence: CARSSFLPIQYF.